Each of the 9 T cell receptor beta chains below was sequenced from the same sample in a study of response to subunit inactivated influenza vaccine. TCRdb re-called the RT-PCR reads through MiXCR, storing one row per CDR3 protein. The sample includes about 800,000 distinct CDR3 sequences, 21% of them seen just once. The sequencing here drew on PBMCs from blood, taken approximately 5 days after vaccination. The source of these receptors is a middle-aged man who received an inactivated influenza vaccine.

This clonotype has ten or more counts. The rearrangement uses TRBV7-6 and TRBJ2-1; no clear D. This CDR3 is built from 16 residues. Looked up from germline, CDR1 is SGHVS and CDR2 is FNYEAQ. Trimming shortened V by 0 bases and J by 2 bases, and 11 bases separated the two germline ends. In nucleotides, the CDR3 is TGTGCCAGCAGCTTAGCGCACTGGACGACCTACAATGAGCAGTTCTTC. Protein product: CASSLAHWTTYNEQFF.

This rearrangement joins TRBV7-9 to TRBJ2-5; the D gene is possibly TRBD1 (5 bases). CDR1 and CDR2 from the germline V gene are SEHNR and FQNEAQ (reference sequence). Trimming removed 7 bases at V and 4 bases at J, with 19 bases between. This CDR3 is 15 amino acids long. CDR3 in DNA: TGTGCCAGCAACCCAAGGGGCGGAACTATAGAGACCCAGTACTTC. It specifies CASNPRGGTIETQYF.

V and J are TRBV5-1 and TRBJ2-3, with TRBD2 matching 9 bases. The CDR3 is made up of 14 amino acids. Germline CDR1 and CDR2: SGHRS and YFSETQ. The J segment lost 5 bases and the V segment lost 4 bases, leaving 5 bases of the junction unmatched. The CDR3, as DNA: TGCGCCAGCAGCCAGAGCGGGGGGAGAGATACGCAGTATTTT. Protein sequence: CASSQSGGRDTQYF.

This clonotype turned up a few times. The V and J genes are TRBV5-4 and TRBJ2-1; perhaps TRBD2 as D (5 bases). With 2 bases removed from V and 0 bases from J, the gap between germline ends came to 9 bases. There are 15 residues in the CDR3. Germline CDR1 reads SGHNT; CDR2 reads YYREEE (reference sequence). The CDR3, as DNA: TGTGCCAGCAGCTTTGACACTAGCTCCTACAATGAGCAGTTCTTC. It encodes CASSFDTSSYNEQFF.

The chain has TRBV20-1 and TRBJ2-7; 7 bases are shared with TRBD1. The germline V gene encodes CDR1 DFQATT and CDR2 SNEGSKA (reference sequence). The V gene end was trimmed by 2 bases and the J gene end by 1 base; junction bases not matched to a gene: 8. The CDR3 has 15 amino acids. The CDR3 sequence: CSARLPGQISYEQYF. The DNA for the CDR3 is TGCAGTGCTAGACTCCCGGGACAGATTTCCTACGAGCAGTACTTC.

The table lists this clonotype with many counts. The rearrangement joins TRBV13 to TRBJ2-1; 7 nucleotides line up with TRBD1. CDR1 and CDR2 from the germline V gene are PRHDT and FYEKMQ (reference sequence). CDR3 length equals 16 residues. V lost 5 bases and J lost 6; bases outside the gene matches: 13. CDR3 DNA: TGTGCCAGCAGCGCGTACGGGACAGCCCTCCCCAATGAGCAGTTCTTC. It codes for CASSAYGTALPNEQFF. The full variable domain, completed using reference TRBV13 and TRBJ2-1, is AAGVIQSPRHLIKEKRETATLKCYPIPRHDTVYWYQQGPGQDPQFLISFYEKMQSDKGSIPDRFSAQQFSDYHSELNMSSLELGDSALYFCASSAYGTALPNEQFFGPGTRLTVL.

The chain recombines TRBV3-1 with TRBJ2-3; 7 nucleotides agree with TRBD2. The germline gives CDR1 LGHDT, CDR2 YNNKEL (reference sequence). V shed 4 bases, J shed 2 bases, and the junction held 9 bases outside the gene matches. The CDR3 has 16 amino acids. The CDR3 coding sequence is TGTGCCAGCAGCCGCCGACTAGCTCCGTTCACAGATACGCAGTATTTT. Amino acids: CASSRRLAPFTDTQYF.

The table lists this clonotype with a few counts. The chain has TRBV6-1 and TRBJ2-3, with 9 positions matching TRBD1. With 6 bases clipped from V and 4 bases from J, the junction kept 11 bases outside the gene matches. CDR1 and CDR2 (germline): MNHNS, SASEGT. This CDR3 has 16 residues. Written as DNA, the CDR3 is TGTGCCAGCAGGCTCGCCGGGACAGGGAACCCAGATACGCAGTATTTT. Residues: CASRLAGTGNPDTQYF.

This clonotype was seen a few times. The chain has TRBV20-1 and TRBJ1-1; 9 bases are shared with TRBD1. Germline values: CDR1 DFQATT, CDR2 SNEGSKA (reference sequence). Trimming cost V 0 bases and J 5 bases; bases outside gene matches: 7. The CDR3 consists of 15 residues. CDR3 region: CSARDRNRGRTEAFF. The CDR3 DNA reads TGCAGTGCTAGAGATCGAAACAGGGGGCGGACTGAAGCTTTCTTT.